The clone carrying this T cell receptor (beta chain) was found a few times. The data were taken from a study of HIV-infected patients and healthy controls. CDR3 length: 13 residues. Trimming removed 7 bases from V and 8 bases from J, with 17 bases in between. Germline V gives CDR1 SQVTM, CDR2 ANQGSEA. One entry per CDR3 protein, called by TCRdb with MiXCR from the 5' RACE reads. There are under 70,000 distinct CDR3 sequences in the sample; under 25% occur only once, and 1.4% lies in the top ten. The clonotype comes from a human donor in good health. The chain uses TRBV29-1 and TRBJ1-4; no definite D call. The specimen was CD4+ T cells from blood. CDR3 bases: TGCAGCGCGGCCCCCACCCATAAGGAAAAACTGTTTTTT. Its protein product is CSAAPTHKEKLFF.